This T cell receptor beta chain was captured in a study of cytomegalovirus exposure and HLA in healthy donors. V dropped 3 bases and J dropped 1; count of bases not matched to a gene: 8. Germline assignment: CDR1 SQVTM and CDR2 ANQGSEA. The CDR3 runs 15 residues. The primer mix had 60 Vbeta and 13 Jbeta primers. Repertoires were generated with immunoSEQ multiplex PCR, while TCRdb's copy carries only in-frame clones and drops some. Here the sample spans 200,000 to 250,000 clones, just under 85% being singletons. This clone was picked up one time. The sample was PBMCs. The J gene is TRBJ1-1, the V gene TRBV29-1; 7 nucleotides align to TRBD1. The sequence came from a woman aged 40 to 49 in good health and CMV-seronegative. The CDR3: CSVEVTGLRNTEAFF. Here the CDR3 DNA reads TGCAGCGTTGAGGTGACAGGGCTTCGGAACACTGAAGCTTTCTTT. The full variable domain, in which reference TRBV29-1 and TRBJ1-1 provide the parts outside the CDR3, is SAVISQKPSRDICQRGTSLTIQCQVDSQVTMMFWYRQQPGQSLTLIATANQGSEATYESGFVIDKFPISRPNLTFSTLTVSNMSPEDSSIYLCSVEVTGLRNTEAFFGQGTRLTVV.